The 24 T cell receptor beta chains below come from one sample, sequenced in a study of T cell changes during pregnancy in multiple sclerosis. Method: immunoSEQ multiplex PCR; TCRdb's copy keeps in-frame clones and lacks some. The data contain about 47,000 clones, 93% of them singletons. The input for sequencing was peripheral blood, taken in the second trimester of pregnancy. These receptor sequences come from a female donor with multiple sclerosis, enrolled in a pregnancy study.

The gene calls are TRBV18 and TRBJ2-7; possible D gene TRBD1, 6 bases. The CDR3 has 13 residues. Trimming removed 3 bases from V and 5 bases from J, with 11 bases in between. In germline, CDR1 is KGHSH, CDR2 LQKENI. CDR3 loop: CASSPQRTDEQYF. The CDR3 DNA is TGTGCCAGCTCACCCCAACGGACAGACGAGCAGTACTTC.

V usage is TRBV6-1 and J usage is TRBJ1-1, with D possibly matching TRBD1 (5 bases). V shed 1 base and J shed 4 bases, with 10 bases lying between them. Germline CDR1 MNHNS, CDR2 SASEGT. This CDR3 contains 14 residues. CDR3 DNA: TGTGCCAGCAGTGAAGGGGGCCGTCGCACTGAAGCTTTCTTT. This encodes CASSEGGRRTEAFF.

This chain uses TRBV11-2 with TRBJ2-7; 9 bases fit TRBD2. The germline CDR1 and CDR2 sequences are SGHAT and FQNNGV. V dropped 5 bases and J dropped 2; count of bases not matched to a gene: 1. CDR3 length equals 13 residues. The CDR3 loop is CASSIAGAYEQYF. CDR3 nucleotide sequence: TGTGCCAGCAGCATAGCGGGGGCCTACGAGCAGTACTTC.

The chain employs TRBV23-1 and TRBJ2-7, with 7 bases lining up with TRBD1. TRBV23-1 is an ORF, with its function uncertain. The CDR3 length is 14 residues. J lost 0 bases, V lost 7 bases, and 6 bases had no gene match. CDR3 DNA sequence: TGCGCCAGCACTCCGGACAGGAGCTCCTACGAGCAGTACTTC. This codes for CASTPDRSSYEQYF.

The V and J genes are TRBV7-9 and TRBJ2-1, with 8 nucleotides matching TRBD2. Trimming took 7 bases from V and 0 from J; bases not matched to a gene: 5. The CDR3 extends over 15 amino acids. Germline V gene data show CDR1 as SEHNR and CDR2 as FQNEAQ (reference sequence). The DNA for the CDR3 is TGTGCCAGCACCCTTAGCGGGATCTCCTACAATGAGCAGTTCTTC. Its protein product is CASTLSGISYNEQFF. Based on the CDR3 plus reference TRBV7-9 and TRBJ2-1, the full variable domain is DTGVSQNPRHKITKRGQNVTFRCDPISEHNRLYWYRQTLGQGPEFLTYFQNEAQLEKSRLLSDRFSAERPKGSFSTLEIQRTEQGDSAMYLCASTLSGISYNEQFFGPGTRLTVL.

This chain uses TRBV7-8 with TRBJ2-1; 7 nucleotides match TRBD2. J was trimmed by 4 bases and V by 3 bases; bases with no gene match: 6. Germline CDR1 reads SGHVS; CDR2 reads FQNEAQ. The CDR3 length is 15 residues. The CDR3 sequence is CASSFSAGVYNEQFF. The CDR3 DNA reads TGTGCCAGCAGCTTTTCGGCGGGAGTGTACAATGAGCAGTTCTTC.

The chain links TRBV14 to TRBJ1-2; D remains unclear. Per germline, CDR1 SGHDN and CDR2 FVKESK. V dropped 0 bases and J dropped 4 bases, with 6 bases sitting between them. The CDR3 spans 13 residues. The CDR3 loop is CASSQDYSYGYTF. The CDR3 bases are TGTGCCAGCAGCCAAGACTACAGCTATGGCTACACCTTC.

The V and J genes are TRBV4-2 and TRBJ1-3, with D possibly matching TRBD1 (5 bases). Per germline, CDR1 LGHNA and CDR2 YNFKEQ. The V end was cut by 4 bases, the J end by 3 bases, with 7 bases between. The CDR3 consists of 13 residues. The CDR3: CASSPTGGNTIYF. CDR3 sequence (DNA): TGTGCCAGCAGCCCAACAGGTGGAAACACCATATATTTT.

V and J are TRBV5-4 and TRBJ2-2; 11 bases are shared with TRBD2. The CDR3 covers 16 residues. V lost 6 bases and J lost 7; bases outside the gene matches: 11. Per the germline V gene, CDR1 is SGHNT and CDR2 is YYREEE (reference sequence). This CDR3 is CASKSTSGMLGGELFF. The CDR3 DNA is TGTGCCAGCAAATCGACTAGCGGGATGCTGGGCGGGGAGCTGTTTTTT.

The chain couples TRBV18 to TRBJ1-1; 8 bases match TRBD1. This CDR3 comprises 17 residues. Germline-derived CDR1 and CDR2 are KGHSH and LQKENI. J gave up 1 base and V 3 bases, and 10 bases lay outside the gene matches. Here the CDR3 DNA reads TGTGCCAGCTCACCCCAGGGGGCGAGTTGGTCGAACACTGAAGCTTTCTTT. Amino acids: CASSPQGASWSNTEAFF.

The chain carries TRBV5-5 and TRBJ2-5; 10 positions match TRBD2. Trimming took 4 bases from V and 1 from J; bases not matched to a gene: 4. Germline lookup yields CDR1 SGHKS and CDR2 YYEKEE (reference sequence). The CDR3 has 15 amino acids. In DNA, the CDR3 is TGTGCCAGCAGCCCCCTAGCGGGAGCCCAAGAGACCCAGTACTTC. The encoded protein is CASSPLAGAQETQYF.

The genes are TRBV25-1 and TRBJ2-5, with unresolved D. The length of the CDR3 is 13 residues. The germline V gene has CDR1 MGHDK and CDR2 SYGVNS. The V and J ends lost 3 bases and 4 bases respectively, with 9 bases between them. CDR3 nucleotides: TGTGCCAGCAGTGATCCGTTCAGAGAGACCCAGTACTTC. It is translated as CASSDPFRETQYF.

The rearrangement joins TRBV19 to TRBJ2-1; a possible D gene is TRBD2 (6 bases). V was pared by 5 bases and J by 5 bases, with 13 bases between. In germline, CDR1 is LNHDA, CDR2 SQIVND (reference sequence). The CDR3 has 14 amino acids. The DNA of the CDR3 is TGTGCCAGTAGTGGATGGGGGACTGACAATGAGCAGTTCTTC. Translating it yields CASSGWGTDNEQFF.

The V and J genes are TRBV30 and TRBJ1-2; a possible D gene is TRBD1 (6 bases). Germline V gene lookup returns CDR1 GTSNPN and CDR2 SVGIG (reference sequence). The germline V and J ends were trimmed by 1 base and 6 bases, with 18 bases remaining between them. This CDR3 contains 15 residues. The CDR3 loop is CAWSARIQGFNGYTF. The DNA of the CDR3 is TGTGCCTGGAGTGCTCGAATACAGGGTTTCAATGGCTACACCTTC.

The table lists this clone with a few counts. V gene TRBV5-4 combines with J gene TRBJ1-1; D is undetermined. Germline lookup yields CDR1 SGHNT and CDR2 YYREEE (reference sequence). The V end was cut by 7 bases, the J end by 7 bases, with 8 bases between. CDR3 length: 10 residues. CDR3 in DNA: TGTGCCAGCCCCTCACATGAAGCTTTCTTT. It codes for CASPSHEAFF.

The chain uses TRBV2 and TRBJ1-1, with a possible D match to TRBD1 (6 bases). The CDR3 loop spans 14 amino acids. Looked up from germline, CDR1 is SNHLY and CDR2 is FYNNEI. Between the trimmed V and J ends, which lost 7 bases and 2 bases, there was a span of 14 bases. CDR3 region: CASTQTQGNTEAFF. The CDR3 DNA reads TGTGCCAGCACCCAAACACAGGGAAACACTGAAGCTTTCTTT.

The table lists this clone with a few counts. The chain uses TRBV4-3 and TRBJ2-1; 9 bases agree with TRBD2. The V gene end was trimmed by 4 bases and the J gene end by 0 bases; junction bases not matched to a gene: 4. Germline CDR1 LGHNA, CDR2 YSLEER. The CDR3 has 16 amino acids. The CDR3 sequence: CASSRQTSGSYNEQFF. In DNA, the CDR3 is TGCGCCAGCAGCCGCCAGACTAGCGGCTCCTACAATGAGCAGTTCTTC.

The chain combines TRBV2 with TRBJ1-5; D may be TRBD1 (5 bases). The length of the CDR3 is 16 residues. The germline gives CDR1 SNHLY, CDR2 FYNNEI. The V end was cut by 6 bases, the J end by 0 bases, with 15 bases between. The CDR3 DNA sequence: TGTGCCAGCAGAAGTGGGGCACTATTTAGCAATCAGCCCCAGCATTTT. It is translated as CASRSGALFSNQPQHF.

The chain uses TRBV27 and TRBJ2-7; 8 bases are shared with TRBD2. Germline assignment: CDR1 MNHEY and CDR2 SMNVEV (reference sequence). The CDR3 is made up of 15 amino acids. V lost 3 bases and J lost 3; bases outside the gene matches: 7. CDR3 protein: CASSFQFTSGYEQYF. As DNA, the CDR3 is TGTGCCAGCAGTTTTCAGTTCACTAGCGGCTACGAGCAGTACTTC.

CDR3 sequence reads: CASSQVSRTGELFF. For the CDR3, the DNA is TGCGCCAGCAGCCAAGTATCCAGAACCGGGGAGCTGTTTTTT. The rearrangement links TRBV4-3 to TRBJ2-2, with no clear D. Germline CDR1 is LGHNA and CDR2 is YSLEER. The CDR3 is 14 amino acids. Trimming took 1 base from V and 5 from J, leaving 8 bases between them.

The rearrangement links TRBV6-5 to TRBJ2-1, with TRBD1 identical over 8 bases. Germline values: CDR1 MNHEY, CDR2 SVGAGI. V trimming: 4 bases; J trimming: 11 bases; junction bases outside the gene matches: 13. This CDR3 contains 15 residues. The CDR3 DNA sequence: TGTGCCAGCAGTTTTGGCGCACAGGGGGTTTCACAGCAGTTCTTC. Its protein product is CASSFGAQGVSQQFF.

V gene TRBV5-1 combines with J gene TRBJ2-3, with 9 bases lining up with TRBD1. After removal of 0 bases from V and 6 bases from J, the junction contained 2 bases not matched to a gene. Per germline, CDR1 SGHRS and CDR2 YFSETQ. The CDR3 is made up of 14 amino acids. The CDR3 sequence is CASSLDRGRDTQYF. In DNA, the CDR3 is TGCGCCAGCAGCTTGGACAGGGGGCGCGATACGCAGTATTTT. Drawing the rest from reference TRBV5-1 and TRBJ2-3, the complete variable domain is KAGVTQTPRYLIKTRGQQVTLSCSPISGHRSVSWYQQTPGQGLQFLFEYFSETQRNKGNFPGRFSGRQFSNSRSEMNVSTLELGDSALYLCASSLDRGRDTQYFGPGTRLTVL.

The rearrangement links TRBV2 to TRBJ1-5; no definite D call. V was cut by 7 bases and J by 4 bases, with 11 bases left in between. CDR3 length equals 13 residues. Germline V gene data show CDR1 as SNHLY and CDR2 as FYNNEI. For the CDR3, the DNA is TGTGCCAGCATGGGCAGTGATAATCAGCCCCAGCATTTT. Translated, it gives CASMGSDNQPQHF.

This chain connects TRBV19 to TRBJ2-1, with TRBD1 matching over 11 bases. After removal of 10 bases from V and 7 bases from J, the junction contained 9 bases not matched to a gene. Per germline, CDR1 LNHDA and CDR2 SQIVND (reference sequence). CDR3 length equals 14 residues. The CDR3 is CATLGQGAINEQFF. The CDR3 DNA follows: TGTGCCACCCTCGGACAGGGGGCAATTAATGAGCAGTTCTTC.